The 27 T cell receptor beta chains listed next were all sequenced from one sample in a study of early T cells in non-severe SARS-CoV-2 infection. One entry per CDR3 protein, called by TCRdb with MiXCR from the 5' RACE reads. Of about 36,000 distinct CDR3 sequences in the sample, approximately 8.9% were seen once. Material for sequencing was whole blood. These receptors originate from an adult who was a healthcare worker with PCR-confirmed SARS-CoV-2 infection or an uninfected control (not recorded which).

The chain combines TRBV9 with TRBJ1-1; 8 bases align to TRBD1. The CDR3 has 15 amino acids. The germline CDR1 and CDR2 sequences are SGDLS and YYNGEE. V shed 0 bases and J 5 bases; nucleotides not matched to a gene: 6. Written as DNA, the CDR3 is TGTGCCAGCAGCGTAGACACAGGGGGACGAACTGAAGCTTTCTTT. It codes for CASSVDTGGRTEAFF.

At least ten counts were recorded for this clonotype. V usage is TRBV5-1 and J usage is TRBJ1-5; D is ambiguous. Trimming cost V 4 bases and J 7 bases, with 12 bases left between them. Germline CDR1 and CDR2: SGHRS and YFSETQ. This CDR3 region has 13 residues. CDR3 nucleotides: TGCGCCAGCAGCGAACAGCCAAGCCAGCCCCAGCATTTT. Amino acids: CASSEQPSQPQHF.

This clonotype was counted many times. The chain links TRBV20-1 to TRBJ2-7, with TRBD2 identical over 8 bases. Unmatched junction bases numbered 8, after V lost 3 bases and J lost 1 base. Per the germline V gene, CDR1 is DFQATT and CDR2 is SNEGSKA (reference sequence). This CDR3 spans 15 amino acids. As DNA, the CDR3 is TGCAGTGCTAGGCCCCTGCGGGGGGATTCCTACGAGCAGTACTTC. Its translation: CSARPLRGDSYEQYF.

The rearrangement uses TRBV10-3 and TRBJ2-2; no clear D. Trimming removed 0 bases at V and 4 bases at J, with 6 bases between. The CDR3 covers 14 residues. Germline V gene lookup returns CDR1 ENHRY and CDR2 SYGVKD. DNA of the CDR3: TGTGCCATCAGTGAGTCCTACACCACCGGGGAGCTGTTTTTT. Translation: CAISESYTTGELFF.

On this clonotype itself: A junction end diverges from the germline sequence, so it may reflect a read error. The chain's CDR3 is CASSRGTGKDGFDF. The CDR3 DNA reads as TGTGCCAGCAGCCGGGGGACAGGGAAGGATGGTTTCGATTTC. The genes are TRBV4-2 and TRBJ2-5; TRBD1 aligns across 9 bases. The CDR3 covers 14 residues. CDR1 and CDR2 from the germline V gene are LGHNA and YNFKEQ.

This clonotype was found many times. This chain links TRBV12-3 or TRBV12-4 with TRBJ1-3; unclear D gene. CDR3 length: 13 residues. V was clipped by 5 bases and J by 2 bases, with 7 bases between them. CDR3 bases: TGTGCCAGCAGTCGGACCACTGGAAACACCATATATTTT. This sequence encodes CASSRTTGNTIYF.

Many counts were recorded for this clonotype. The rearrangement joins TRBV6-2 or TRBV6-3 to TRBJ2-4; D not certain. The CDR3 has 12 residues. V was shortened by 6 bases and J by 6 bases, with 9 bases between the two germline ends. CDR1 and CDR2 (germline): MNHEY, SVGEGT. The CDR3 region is CASSPTLNIQYF. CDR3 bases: TGTGCCAGCAGCCCTACCCTAAACATTCAGTACTTC.

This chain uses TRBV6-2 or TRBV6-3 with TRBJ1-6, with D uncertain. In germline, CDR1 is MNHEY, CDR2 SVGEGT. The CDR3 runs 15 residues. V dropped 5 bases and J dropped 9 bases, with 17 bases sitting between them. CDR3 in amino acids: CASSPGPEQSSPLHF. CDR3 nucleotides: TGTGCCAGCAGTCCCGGGCCCGAACAAAGTTCACCCCTCCACTTT.

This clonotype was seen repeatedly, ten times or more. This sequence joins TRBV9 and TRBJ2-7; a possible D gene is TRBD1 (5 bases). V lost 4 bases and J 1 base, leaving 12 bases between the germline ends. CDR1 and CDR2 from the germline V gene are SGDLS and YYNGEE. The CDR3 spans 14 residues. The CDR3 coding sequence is TGTGCCAGCAGCCCTCGAGACAGATCCTACGAGCAGTACTTC. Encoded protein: CASSPRDRSYEQYF.

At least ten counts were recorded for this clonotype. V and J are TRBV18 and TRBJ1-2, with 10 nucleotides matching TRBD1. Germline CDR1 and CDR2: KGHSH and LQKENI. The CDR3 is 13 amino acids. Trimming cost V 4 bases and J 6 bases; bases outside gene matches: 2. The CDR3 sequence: CASSRDRGDGYTF. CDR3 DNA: TGTGCCAGCTCACGGGACAGGGGTGATGGCTACACCTTC.

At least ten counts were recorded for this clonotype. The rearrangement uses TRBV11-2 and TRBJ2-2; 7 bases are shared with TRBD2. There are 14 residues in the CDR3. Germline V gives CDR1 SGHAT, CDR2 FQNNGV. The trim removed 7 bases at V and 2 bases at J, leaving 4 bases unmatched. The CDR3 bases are TGTGCCAGCACCGCGGGAGTCAACACCGGGGAGCTGTTTTTT. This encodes CASTAGVNTGELFF.

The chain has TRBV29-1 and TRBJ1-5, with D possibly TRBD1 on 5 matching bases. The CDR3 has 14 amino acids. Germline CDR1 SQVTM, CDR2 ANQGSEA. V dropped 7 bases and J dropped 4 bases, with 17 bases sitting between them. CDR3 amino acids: CSATTGEGNQPQHF. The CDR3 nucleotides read TGCAGCGCTACAACAGGCGAAGGGAATCAGCCCCAGCATTTT.

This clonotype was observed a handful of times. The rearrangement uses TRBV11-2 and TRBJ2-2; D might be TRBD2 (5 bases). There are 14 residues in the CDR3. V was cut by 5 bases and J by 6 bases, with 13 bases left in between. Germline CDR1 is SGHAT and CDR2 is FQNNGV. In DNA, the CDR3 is TGTGCCAGCAGCCTACGCCGGGGAGCCGGGGAGCTGTTTTTT. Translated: CASSLRRGAGELFF. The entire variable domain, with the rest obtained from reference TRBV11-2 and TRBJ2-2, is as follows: EAGVAQSPRYKIIEKRQSVAFWCNPISGHATLYWYQQILGQGPKLLIQFQNNGVVDDSQLPKDRFSAERLKGVDSTLKIQPAKLEDSAVYLCASSLRRGAGELFFGEGSRLTVL.

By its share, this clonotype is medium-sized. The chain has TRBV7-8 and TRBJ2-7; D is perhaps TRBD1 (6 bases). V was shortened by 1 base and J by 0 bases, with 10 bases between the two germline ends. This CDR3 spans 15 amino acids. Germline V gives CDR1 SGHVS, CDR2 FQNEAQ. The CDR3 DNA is TGTGCCAGCAGCTTAGTACAGGGACCCTCCTACGAGCAGTACTTC. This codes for CASSLVQGPSYEQYF. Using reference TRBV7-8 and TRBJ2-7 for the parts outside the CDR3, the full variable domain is GAGVSQSPRYKVAKRGQDVALRCDPISGHVSLFWYQQALGQGPEFLTYFQNEAQLDKSGLPSDRFFAERPEGSVSTLKIQRTQQEDSAVYLCASSLVQGPSYEQYFGPGTRLTVT.

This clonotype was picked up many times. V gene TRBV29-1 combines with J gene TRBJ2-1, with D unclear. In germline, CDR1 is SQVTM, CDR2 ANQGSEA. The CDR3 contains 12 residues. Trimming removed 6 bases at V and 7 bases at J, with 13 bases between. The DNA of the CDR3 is TGCAGCGTGGCCGCCACCCGGAATGAGCAGTTCTTC. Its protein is CSVAATRNEQFF.

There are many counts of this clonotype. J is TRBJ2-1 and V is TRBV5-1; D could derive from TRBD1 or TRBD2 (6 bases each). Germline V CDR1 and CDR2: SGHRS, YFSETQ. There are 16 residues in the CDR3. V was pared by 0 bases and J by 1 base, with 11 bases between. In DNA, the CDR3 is TGCGCCAGCAGCTTGGTAGGGGGGAGGTCCTACAATGAGCAGTTCTTC. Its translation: CASSLVGGRSYNEQFF.

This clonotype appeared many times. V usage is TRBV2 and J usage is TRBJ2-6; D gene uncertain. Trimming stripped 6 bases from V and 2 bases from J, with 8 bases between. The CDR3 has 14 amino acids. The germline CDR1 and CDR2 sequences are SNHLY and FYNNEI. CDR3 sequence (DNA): TGTGCCAGCAGCTTCAGACCTGGGGCCAACGTCCTGACTTTC. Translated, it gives CASSFRPGANVLTF.

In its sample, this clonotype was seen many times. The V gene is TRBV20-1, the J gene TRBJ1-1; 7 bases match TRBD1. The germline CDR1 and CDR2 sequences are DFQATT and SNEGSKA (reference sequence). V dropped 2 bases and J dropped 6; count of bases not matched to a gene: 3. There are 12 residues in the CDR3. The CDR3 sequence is CSARRDRAEAFF. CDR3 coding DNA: TGCAGTGCTAGAAGAGACAGGGCTGAAGCTTTCTTT.

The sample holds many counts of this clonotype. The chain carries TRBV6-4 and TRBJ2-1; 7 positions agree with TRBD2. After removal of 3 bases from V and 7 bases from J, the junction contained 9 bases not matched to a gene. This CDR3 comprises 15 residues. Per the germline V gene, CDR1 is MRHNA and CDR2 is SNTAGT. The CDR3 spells CASSEFGGIVNEQFF. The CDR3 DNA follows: TGTGCCAGCAGTGAGTTCGGGGGGATAGTTAATGAGCAGTTCTTC.

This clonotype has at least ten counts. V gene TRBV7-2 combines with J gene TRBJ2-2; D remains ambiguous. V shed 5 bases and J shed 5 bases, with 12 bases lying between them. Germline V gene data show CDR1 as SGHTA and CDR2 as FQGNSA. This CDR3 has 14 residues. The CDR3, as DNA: TGTGCCAGCAGCCGACCAGCAGAAACCGGGGAGCTGTTTTTT. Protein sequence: CASSRPAETGELFF.

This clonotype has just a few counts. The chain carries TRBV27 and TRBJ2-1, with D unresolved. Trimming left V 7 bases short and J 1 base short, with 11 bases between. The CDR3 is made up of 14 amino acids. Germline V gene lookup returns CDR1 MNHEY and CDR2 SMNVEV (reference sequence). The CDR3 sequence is CASKITESYNEQFF. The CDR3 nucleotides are TGTGCCAGCAAGATCACAGAATCCTACAATGAGCAGTTCTTC.

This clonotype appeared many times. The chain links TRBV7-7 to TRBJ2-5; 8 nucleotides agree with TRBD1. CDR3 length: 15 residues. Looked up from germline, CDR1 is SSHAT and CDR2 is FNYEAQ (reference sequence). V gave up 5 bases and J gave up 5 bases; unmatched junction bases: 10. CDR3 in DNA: TGTGCCAGCAGCACAGACAGGGGACGGGGGGAGACCCAGTACTTC. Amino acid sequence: CASSTDRGRGETQYF.

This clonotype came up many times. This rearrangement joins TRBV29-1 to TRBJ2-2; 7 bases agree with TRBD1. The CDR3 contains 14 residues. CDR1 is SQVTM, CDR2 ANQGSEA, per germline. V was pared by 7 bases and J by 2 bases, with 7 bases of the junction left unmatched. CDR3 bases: TGCAGCGCCGAAGGGGGCCTCAACACCGGGGAGCTGTTTTTT. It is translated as CSAEGGLNTGELFF.

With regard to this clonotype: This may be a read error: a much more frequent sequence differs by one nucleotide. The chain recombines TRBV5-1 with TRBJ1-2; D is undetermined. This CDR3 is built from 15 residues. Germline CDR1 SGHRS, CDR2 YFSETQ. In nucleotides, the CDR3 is TGCGCCAGCAGCTTGGATGGTATTCTGAACTATGGCTTCACCTTC. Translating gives CASSLDGILNYGFTF.

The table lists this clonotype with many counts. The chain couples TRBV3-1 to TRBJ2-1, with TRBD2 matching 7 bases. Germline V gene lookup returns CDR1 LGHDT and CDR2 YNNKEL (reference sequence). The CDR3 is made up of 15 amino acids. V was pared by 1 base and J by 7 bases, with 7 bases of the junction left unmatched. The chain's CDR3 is CASSQAGVSGNEQFF. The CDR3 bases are TGTGCCAGCAGCCAAGCGGGAGTTAGCGGGAATGAGCAGTTCTTC.

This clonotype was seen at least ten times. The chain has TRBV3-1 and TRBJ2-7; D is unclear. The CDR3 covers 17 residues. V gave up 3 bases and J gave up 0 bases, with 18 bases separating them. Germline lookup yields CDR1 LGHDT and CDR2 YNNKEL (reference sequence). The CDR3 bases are TGTGCCAGCAGCCATCGATCTGGTGCTACTCTCTCCTACGAGCAGTACTTC. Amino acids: CASSHRSGATLSYEQYF.

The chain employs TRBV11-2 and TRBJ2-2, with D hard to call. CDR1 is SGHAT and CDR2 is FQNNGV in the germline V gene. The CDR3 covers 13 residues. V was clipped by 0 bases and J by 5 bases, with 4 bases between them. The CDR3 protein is CASSLELTGELFF. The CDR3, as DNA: TGTGCCAGCAGCTTAGAACTTACCGGGGAGCTGTTTTTT.